This TCR beta chain appears in the sequencing data of a study of control samples from healthy donors and cancer patients. Data came from immunoSEQ multiplex PCR; TCRdb stores just in-frame clones and leaves some out. The sample yields 90,000 to 110,000 clones, 83% seen once. This clone came up a few times. The CDR3 contains 15 residues. Unmatched junction bases numbered 0, after V lost 6 bases and J lost 3 bases. Germline V gives CDR1 MNHEY, CDR2 SVGAGI. This chain links TRBV6-5 with TRBJ2-2; 14 nucleotides agree with TRBD2. This clonotype originated in a woman aged 50 to 60 in good health. The source material was blood. CDR3 DNA: TGTGCCAGCAGGGGACTAGCGGGAGACACCGGGGAGCTGTTTTTT. Protein product: CASRGLAGDTGELFF.